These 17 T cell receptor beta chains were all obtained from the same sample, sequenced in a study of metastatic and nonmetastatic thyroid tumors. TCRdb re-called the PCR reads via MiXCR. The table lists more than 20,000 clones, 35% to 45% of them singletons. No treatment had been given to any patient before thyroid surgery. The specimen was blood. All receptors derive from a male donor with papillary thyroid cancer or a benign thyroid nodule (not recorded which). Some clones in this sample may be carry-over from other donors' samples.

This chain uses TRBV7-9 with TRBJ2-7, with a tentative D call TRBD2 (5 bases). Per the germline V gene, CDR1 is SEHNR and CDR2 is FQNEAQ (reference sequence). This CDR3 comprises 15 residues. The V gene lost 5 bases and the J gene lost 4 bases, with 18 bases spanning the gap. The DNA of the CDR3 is TGTGCCAGCAGCCCACCCGTCCGGGATCGGTACGAGCAGTACTTC. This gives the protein CASSPPVRDRYEQYF.

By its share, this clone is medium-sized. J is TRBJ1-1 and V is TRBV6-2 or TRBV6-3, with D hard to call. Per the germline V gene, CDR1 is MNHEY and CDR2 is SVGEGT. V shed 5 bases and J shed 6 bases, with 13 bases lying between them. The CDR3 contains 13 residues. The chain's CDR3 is CASSPENLAEAFF. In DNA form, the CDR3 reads TGTGCCAGCAGTCCCGAGAACCTAGCTGAAGCTTTCTTT.

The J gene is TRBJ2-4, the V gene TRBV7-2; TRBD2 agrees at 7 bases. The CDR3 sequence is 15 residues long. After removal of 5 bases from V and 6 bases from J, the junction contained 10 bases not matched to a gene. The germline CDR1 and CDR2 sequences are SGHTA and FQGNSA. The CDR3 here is CASSALGGGVNIQYF. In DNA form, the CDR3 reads TGTGCCAGCAGCGCCCTTGGGGGAGGGGTAAACATTCAGTACTTC.

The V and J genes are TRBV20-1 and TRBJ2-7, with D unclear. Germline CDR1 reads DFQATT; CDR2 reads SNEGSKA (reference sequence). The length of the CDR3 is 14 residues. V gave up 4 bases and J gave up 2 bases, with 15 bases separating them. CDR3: CSANHKGVAYEQYF. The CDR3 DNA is TGCAGTGCTAACCACAAAGGAGTGGCCTACGAGCAGTACTTC.

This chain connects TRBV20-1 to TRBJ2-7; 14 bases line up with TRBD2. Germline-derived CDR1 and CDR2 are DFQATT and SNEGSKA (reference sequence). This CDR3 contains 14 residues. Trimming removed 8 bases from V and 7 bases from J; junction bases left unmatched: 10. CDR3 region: CSCLPGLAGEEQYF. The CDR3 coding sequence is TGCAGTTGCCTTCCGGGACTAGCGGGAGAAGAGCAGTACTTC.

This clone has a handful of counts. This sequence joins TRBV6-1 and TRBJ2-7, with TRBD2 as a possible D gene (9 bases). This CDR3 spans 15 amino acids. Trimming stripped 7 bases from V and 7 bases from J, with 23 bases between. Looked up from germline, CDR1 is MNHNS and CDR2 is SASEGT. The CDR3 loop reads CASNRGVAGVGEQYF. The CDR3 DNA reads TGTGCCAGCAACAGGGGGGTAGCGGGGGTTGGTGAGCAGTACTTC.

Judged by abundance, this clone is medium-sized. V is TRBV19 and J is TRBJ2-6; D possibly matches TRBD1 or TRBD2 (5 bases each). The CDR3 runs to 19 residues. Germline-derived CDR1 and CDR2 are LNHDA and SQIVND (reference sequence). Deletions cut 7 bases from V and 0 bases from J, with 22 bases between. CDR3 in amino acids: CASKGRFSGIHSGANVLTF. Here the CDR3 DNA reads TGTGCCAGTAAGGGACGTTTCTCGGGTATCCACTCTGGGGCCAACGTCCTGACTTTC.

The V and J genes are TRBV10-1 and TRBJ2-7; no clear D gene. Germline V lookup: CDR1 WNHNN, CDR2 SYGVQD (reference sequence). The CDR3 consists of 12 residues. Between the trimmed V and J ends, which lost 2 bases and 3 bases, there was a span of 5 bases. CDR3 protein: CASSERDYEQYF. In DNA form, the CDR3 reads TGCGCCAGCAGTGAGCGCGACTACGAGCAGTACTTC.

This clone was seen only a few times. This CDR3 is CASSFDSNQPQHF. The CDR3 DNA sequence: TGTGCCAGCAGTTTTGACAGCAATCAGCCCCAGCATTTT. This sequence joins TRBV28 and TRBJ1-5; D is uncertain. Germline CDR1 MDHEN, CDR2 SYDVKM. Trimming stripped 3 bases from V and 1 base from J, with 4 bases between. The CDR3 spans 13 residues.

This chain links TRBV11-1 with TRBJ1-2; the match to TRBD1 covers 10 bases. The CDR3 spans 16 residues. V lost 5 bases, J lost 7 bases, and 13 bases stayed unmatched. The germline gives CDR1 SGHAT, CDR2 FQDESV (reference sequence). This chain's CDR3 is CASSLSTGTGVRGYTF. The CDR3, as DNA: TGTGCCAGCAGCCTCTCAACCGGGACAGGGGTTCGTGGCTACACCTTC.

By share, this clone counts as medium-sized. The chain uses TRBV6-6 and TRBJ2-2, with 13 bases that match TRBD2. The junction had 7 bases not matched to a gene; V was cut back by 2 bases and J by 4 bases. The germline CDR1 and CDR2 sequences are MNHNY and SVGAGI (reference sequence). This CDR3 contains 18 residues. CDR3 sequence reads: CASSYARGLAGVTGELFF. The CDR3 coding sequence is TGTGCCAGCAGTTACGCCCGAGGACTAGCGGGAGTCACCGGGGAGCTGTTTTTT.

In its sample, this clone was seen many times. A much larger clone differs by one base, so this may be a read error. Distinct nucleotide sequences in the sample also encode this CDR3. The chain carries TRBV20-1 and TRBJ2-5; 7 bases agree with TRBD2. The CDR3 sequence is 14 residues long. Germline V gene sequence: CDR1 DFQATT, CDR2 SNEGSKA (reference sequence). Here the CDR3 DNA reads TGCAGCGCTCCCCATACTAGCGACAAAGAGACCCAGTACTTC. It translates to CSAPHTSDKETQYF.

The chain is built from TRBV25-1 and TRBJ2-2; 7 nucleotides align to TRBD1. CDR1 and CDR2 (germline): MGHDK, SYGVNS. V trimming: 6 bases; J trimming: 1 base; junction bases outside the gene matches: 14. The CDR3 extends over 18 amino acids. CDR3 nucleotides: TGTGCCAGCAGAGTAGGGACAGCCATGCCCCAGAACACCGGGGAGCTGTTTTTT. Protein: CASRVGTAMPQNTGELFF.

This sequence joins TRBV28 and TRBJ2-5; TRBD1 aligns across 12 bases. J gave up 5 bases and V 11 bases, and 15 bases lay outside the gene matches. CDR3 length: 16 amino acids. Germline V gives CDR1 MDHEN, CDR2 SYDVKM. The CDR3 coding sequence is TGTGCCGGGGGACAGGGGGCGTTGGGGGAGTCGGAGACCCAGTACTTC. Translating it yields CAGGQGALGESETQYF.

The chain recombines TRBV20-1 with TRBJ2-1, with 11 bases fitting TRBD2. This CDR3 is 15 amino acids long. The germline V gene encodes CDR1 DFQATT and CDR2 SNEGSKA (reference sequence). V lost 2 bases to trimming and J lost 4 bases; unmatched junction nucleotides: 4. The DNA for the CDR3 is TGCAGTGCTAGACCGACTAGCGGGGTTTACAATGAGCAGTTCTTC. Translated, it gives CSARPTSGVYNEQFF.

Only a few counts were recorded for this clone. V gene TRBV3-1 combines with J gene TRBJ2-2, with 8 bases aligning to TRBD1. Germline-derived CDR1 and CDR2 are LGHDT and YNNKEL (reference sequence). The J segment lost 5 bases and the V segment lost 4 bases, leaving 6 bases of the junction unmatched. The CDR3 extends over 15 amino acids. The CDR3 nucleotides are TGTGCCAGCAGCCCCAGACAGGGGCCGACCGGGGAGCTGTTTTTT. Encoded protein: CASSPRQGPTGELFF.

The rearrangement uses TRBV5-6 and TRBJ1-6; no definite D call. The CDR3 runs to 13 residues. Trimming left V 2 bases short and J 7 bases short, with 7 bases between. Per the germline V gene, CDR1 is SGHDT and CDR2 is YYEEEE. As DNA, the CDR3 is TGTGCCAGCAGCTTTGGGGTAAATTCACCCCTCCACTTT. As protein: CASSFGVNSPLHF.